This T cell receptor (beta chain) was sequenced during a study of spatial heterogeneity in lung cancer. Study-wide background: Sequences of the beta chain were consistently detected in greater numbers than alpha-chain sequences. The average appearance count of each unique TCR and UMI combination in raw reads was more than ten.

In this sample, this clonotype turned up many times. Its antigen is unknown. Time point noted: sample taken at primary tumor resection. Whole RNA, isolated from tumor, nontumor lung or frozen PBMC, was sequenced without prior sorting. Study-wide results and caveats: Ubiquitous expanded tumor TCRs were observed in blood more at resection than follow-up.

Germline V CDR1 and CDR2: SGHRS, YFSETQ. J was trimmed by 5 bases and V by 7 bases; bases with no gene match: 7. This CDR3 comprises 13 residues. Using its own MiXCR run on the 5' RACE reads, TCRdb lists one record per CDR3 protein. The table includes roughly 100,000 distinct CDR3 sequences, under 9% detected once. The receptor was derived from a male donor with early-stage non-small cell lung cancer. The chain links TRBV5-1 to TRBJ2-5; TRBD2 matches at 8 bases. Sequencing used PBMCs, obtained at surgery. CDR3 residues: CASRREEMETQYF. For the CDR3, the DNA is TGCGCCAGCCGGCGGGAGGAGATGGAGACCCAGTACTTC.